This T cell receptor beta chain was captured by sequencing in a study of shared clonotypes between healthy human individuals. Regarding the study as a whole: Generally, naive subsets (rather than memory subsets) showed larger estimated richness. Four donors held about 5% of naive CD4 clonotypes in common. An expected dependence of interdonor clonotype sharing on sequencing depth was noted.

Sequencing used immunoSEQ multiplex PCR; TCRdb keeps in-frame clones, though not all of them. The data contain 650,000 to 800,000 clones, approximately 90% of them singletons. Germline assignment: CDR1 SEHNR and CDR2 FQNEAQ (reference sequence). V was clipped by 5 bases and J by 7 bases; unmatched bases: 12. The CDR3 has 16 residues. This clone was picked up one time. Its target is not known. CD8 cells regarded as naive lacked CD45RO, were positively chosen for CCR7, and omitted terminally differentiated effector memory CD45RA+ cells. All participating donors were Caucasian adults from Nashville, Tennessee.

The chain recombines TRBV7-9 with TRBJ2-1, with 9 bases fitting TRBD1. This sequence originates from a man younger than 45 in good health. Sequencing was carried out using naive CD8+ T cells sorted from blood. The CDR3 spells CASSPSAQGAWNEQFF. DNA of the CDR3: TGTGCCAGCAGCCCGTCGGCACAGGGGGCTTGGAATGAGCAGTTCTTC.